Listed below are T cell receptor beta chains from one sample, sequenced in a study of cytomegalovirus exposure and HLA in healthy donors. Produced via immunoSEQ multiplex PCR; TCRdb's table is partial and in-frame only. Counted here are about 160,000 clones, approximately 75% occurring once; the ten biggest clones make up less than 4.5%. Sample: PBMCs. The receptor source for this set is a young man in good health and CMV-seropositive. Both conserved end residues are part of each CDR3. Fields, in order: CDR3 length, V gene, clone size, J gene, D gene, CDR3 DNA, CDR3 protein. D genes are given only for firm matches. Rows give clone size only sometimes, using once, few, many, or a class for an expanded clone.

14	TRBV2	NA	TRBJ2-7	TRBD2	TGTGCCTGTCAGCGGGGACTCTTCTCCTACGAGCAGTACTTC	CACQRGLFSYEQYF
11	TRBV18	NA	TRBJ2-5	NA	TGTGCCAGCTCAGAAGCGGACTCCCAGTACTTC	CASSEADSQYF
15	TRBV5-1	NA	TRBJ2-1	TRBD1	TGCGCCAGCAGCTCTAGGACAGGGGGCTCGGGTGAGCAGTTCTTC	CASSSRTGGSGEQFF
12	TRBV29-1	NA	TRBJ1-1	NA	TGCAGCGTTTATATCCTTTCAGATGGAGCTTTCTTT	CSVYILSDGAFF
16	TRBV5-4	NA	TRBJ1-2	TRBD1	TGTGCCAGCAGCTCAGGGGGCCAAAAGATCACCTATGGCTACACCTTC	CASSSGGQKITYGYTF
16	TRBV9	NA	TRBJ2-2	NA	TGTGCCAGCAGCGTAGATGGCGCTCCGGGGGTTTGGGAGCTGTTTTTT	CASSVDGAPGVWELFF
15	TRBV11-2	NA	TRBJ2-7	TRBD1	TGTGCCAGCAGCTCACTCCGGGACAGGGGTTACGAGCAGTACTTC	CASSSLRDRGYEQYF
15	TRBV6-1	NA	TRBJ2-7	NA	TGTGCCAGCAGTGAAGCCCAGGGAAAATCCTACGAGCAGTACTTC	CASSEAQGKSYEQYF
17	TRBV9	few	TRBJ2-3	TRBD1	TGTGCCAGCAGCACCCGGACAGGGGACGCCTTCACAGATAGGCAGTATTTT	CASSTRTGDAFTDRQYF
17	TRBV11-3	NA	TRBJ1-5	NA	TGTGCCAGCAGCTTACCCCTCGTGGGAGGCAGCAATCAGCCCCAGCATTTT	CASSLPLVGGSNQPQHF
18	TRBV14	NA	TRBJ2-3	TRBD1	TGTGCCAGCAGCCTCGATACTCGGGACAGGGGGTGGACAGATACGCAGTATTTT	CASSLDTRDRGWTDTQYF
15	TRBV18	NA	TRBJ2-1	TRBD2	TGTGCCAGCTCACCACCCGGGGGGGCGGGCAATGAGCAGTTCTTC	CASSPPGGAGNEQFF
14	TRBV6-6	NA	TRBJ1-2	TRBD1	TGTGCCAGCAGAGACCGGGACAGGGACTATGGCTACACCTTC	CASRDRDRDYGYTF
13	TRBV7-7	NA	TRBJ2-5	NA	TGTGCCAGCAGCTACAGGGTTCAAGAGACCCAGTACTTC	CASSYRVQETQYF
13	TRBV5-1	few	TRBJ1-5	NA	TGCGCCAGCAGCTTGGCAAGCAATCAGCCCCAGCATTTT	CASSLASNQPQHF
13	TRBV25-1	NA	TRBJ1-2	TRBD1	TGTGCCAGCAGGGGGGACAGTAACTATGGCTACACCTTC	CASRGDSNYGYTF
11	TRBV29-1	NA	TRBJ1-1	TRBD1	TGCAGCGGGGGACAGGGTTCTGAAGCTTTCTTT	CSGGQGSEAFF
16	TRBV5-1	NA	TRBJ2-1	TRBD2	TGCGCCAGCAGCATAGCGGGGGGCCCTCTCTACAATGAGCAGTTCTTC	CASSIAGGPLYNEQFF
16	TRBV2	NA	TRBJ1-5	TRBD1	TGTGCCAGCAACCCACAGGGGGCTGTACTCAATCAGCCCCAGCATTTT	CASNPQGAVLNQPQHF
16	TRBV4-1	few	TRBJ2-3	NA	TGCGCCAGCAGCCAAGATCAGGGTCTGGGGTCAGATACGCAGTATTTT	CASSQDQGLGSDTQYF
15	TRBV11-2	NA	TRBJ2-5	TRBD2	TGTGCCAGCAACAAAGCGGGACTAGGAGGCGAGACCCAGTACTTC	CASNKAGLGGETQYF
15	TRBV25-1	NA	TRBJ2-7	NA	TGTGCCAGCAGTGAAAAACGGGTAGGCTCCTACGAGCAGTACTTC	CASSEKRVGSYEQYF
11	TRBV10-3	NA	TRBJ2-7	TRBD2	TGTGCCACGGGTCGGGAGGGCGAGCAGTACTTC	CATGREGEQYF
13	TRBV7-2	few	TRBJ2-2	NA	TGTGCCAGCAGCTACTGGCGGGCTGGGGAGCTGTTTTTT	CASSYWRAGELFF
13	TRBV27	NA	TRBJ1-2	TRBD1	TGTGCCAGCAGCCGGGACAGGGTCTATGGCTACACCTTC	CASSRDRVYGYTF
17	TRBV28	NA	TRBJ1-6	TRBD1	TGTGCCAGCAGGGGACAGGGGGCCCGCGAGATTTTTTCACCCCTCCACTTT	CASRGQGAREIFSPLHF
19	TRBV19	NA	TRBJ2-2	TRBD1	TGTGCCAGTAGTATTGGAGGCAGGACAGGGCGGGAAAATCCCTGGGAGCTGTTTTTT	CASSIGGRTGRENPWELFF
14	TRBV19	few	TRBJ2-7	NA	TGTGCCAGTAGCACCGTTGGTCTAGCCTACGAGCAGTACTTC	CASSTVGLAYEQYF
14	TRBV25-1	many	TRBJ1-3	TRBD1	TGTGCCAGCAGCGAGAGGACAGGGGATGGCACCATATATTTT	CASSERTGDGTIYF
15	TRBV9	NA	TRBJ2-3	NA	TGTGCCAGCAGCGTAGCCGGGGGGCCGCCAGATACGCAGTATTTT	CASSVAGGPPDTQYF
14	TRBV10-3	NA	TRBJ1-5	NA	TGTGCCATCAGTCAATTAGAAGGGAGTCAGCCCCAGCATTTT	CAISQLEGSQPQHF
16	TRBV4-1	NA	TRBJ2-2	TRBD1	TGCGCCAGCAGCCAAGGGCAGGGGGCGAACACCGGGGAGCTGTTTTTT	CASSQGQGANTGELFF
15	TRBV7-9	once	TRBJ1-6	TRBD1	TGTGCCAGCAGCTTTTTAGGACAGGGTAATTCACCCCTCCACTTT	CASSFLGQGNSPLHF
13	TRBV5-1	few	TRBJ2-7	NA	TGCGCCAGCAGCGAAGAAGGGGTCTACGAGCAGTACTTC	CASSEEGVYEQYF
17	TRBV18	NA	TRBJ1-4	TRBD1	TGTGCCAGCTCACCTAGGGACAGATATTCCTCTAATGAAAAACTGTTTTTT	CASSPRDRYSSNEKLFF
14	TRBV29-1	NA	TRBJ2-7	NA	TGCAGCGTTGGAGGACAGTCGGGATCCTACGAGCAGTACTTC	CSVGGQSGSYEQYF
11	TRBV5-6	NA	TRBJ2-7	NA	TGTGCCAGCAGCTTCAACTACGAGCAGTACTTC	CASSFNYEQYF
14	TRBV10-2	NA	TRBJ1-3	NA	TGCGCCAGCAGTGACGAGAGATCTGGAAACACCATATATTTT	CASSDERSGNTIYF
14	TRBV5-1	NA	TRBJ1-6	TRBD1	TGCGCCAGCAGCTTGGACAGGGGGAATTCACCCCTCCACTTT	CASSLDRGNSPLHF
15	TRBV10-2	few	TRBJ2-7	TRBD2	TGCGCCAGCAGCTCGCCGCGGGGGGTCACCTACGAGCAGTACTTC	CASSSPRGVTYEQYF
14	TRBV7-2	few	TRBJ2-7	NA	TGTGCCAGCAGCTTAGATGGGCCTATTTACGAGCAGTACTTC	CASSLDGPIYEQYF
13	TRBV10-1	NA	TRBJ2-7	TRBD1	TGCGCCAGGGAGGGGACAGGGACCTACGAGCAGTACTTC	CAREGTGTYEQYF
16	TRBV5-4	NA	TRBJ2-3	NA	TGTGCCAGCAGCCAGTGGGGGCAGAGACCCACAGATACGCAGTATTTT	CASSQWGQRPTDTQYF
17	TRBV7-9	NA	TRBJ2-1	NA	TGTGCCAGCAGGGCGGGAAGCGGGTTCAGCTCCTACAATGAGCAGTTCTTC	CASRAGSGFSSYNEQFF
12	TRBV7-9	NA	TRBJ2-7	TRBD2	TGTGCCAGCGGCGGGAGCTCCTACGAGCAGTACTTC	CASGGSSYEQYF
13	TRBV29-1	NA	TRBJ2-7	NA	TGCAGCGCCGAAGGTGGCAGGGACTACGAGCAGTACTTC	CSAEGGRDYEQYF
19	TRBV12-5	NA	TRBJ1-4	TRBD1	TGTGCTAGTGGTTTGCAAACTACCGGGACAGGGGGTCAGTGGGAAAAACTGTTTTTT	CASGLQTTGTGGQWEKLFF
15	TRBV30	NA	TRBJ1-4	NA	TGTGCCACACGGACAGCCGCCGCAACTAATGAAAAACTGTTTTTT	CATRTAAATNEKLFF
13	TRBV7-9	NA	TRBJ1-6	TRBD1	TGTGCCAGCAGGGGAACAGGGGATTCACCCCTCCACTTT	CASRGTGDSPLHF
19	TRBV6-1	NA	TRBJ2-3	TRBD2	TGTGCCAGCAGTGGTGTTAGCGGGGGGCGTTTCTCCTTCACAGATACGCAGTATTTT	CASSGVSGGRFSFTDTQYF